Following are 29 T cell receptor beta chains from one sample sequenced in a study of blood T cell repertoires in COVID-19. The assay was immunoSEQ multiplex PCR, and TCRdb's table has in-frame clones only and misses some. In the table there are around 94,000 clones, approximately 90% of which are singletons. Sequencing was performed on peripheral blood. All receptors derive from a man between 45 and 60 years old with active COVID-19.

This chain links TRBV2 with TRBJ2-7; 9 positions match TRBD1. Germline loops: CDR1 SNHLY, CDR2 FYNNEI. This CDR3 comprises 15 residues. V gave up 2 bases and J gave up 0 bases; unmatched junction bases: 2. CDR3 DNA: TGTGCCAGCAGTGAAAGGACAGGGGCCTCCTACGAGCAGTACTTC. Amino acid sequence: CASSERTGASYEQYF.

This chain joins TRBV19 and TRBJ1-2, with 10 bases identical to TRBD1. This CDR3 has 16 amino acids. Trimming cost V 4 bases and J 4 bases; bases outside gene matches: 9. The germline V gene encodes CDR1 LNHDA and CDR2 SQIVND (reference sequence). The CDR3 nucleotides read TGTGCCAGTAGTACCTACCGGGACAGGGGCGTCTATGGCTACACCTTC. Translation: CASSTYRDRGVYGYTF.

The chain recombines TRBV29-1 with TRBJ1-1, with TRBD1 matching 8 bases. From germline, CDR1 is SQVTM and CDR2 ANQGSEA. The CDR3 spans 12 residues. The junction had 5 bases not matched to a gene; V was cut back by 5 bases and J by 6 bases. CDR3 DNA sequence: TGCAGCGTTAACAGGGGGAGCGCTGAAGCTTTCTTT. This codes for CSVNRGSAEAFF.

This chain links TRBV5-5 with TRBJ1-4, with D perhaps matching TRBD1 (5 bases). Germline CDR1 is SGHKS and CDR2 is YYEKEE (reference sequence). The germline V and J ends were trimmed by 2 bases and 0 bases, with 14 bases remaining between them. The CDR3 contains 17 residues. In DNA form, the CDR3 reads TGTGCCAGCAGCTTCCCGACCCCAGGGACAACTAATGAAAAACTGTTTTTT. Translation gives CASSFPTPGTTNEKLFF.

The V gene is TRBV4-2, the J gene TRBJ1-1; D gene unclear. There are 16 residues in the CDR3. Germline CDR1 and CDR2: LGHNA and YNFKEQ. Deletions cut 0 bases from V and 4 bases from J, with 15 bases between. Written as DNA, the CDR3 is TGTGCCAGCAGCCAAGATCTCGCATCCGCGCGCACTGAAGCTTTCTTT. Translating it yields CASSQDLASARTEAFF.

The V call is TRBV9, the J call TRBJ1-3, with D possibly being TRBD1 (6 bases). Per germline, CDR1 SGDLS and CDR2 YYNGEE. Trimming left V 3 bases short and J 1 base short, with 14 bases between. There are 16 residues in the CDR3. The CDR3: CASSGAAGASGNTIYF. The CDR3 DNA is TGTGCCAGCAGCGGAGCCGCGGGGGCGTCTGGAAACACCATATATTTT.

CDR3 sequence: CASSQAGQGEDTQYF. The CDR3 DNA sequence: TGCGCCAGCAGCCAGGCTGGACAGGGGGAAGATACGCAGTATTTT. The rearrangement joins TRBV4-3 to TRBJ2-3, with 10 bases identical to TRBD1. There are 15 residues in the CDR3. Looked up from germline, CDR1 is LGHNA and CDR2 is YSLEER. J gave up 5 bases and V 3 bases, and 5 bases lay outside the gene matches.

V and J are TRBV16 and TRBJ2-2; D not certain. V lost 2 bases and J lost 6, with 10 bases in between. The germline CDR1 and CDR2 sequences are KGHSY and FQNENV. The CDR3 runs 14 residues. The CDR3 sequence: CASSQGRLAGELFF. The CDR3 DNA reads TGTGCCAGCAGCCAAGGTCGGTTGGCCGGGGAGCTGTTTTTT. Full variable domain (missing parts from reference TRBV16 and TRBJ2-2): GEEVAQTPKHLVRGEGQKAKLYCAPIKGHSYVFWYQQVLKNEFKFLISFQNENVFDETGMPKERFSAKCLPNSPCSLEIQATKLEDSAVYFCASSQGRLAGELFFGEGSRLTVL.

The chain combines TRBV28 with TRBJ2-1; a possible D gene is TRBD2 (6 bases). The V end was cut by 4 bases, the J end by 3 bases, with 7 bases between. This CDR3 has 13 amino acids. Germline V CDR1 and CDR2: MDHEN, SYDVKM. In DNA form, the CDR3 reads TGTGCCAGCAGTTACGGGGGCTACAATGAGCAGTTCTTC. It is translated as CASSYGGYNEQFF.

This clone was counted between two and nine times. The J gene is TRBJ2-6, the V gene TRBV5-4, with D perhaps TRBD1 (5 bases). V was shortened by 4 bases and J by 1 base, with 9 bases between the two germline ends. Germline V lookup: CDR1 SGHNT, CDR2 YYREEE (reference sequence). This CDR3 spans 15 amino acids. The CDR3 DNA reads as TGTGCCAGCAGCCCGACAGCTTCTGGGGCCAACGTCCTGACTTTC. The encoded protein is CASSPTASGANVLTF. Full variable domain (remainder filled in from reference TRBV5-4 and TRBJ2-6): ETGVTQSPTHLIKTRGQQVTLRCSSQSGHNTVSWYQQALGQGPQFIFQYYREEENGRGNFPPRFSGLQFPNYSSELNVNALELDDSALYLCASSPTASGANVLTFGAGSRLTVL.

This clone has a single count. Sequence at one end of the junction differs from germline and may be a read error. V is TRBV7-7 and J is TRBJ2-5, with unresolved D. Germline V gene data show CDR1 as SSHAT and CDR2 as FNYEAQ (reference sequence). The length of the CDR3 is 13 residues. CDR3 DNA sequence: TGTGCTAGCAGCTTGAGTCAACAAGAGACCCAGTACTTC. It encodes CASSLSQQETQYF.

This chain's CDR3 is CATLGAGFEQFF. The CDR3 DNA reads TGTGCCACGTTGGGGGCAGGGTTTGAGCAGTTCTTC. V is TRBV24-1 and J is TRBJ2-1; possibly TRBD1 for D (6 bases). Germline V lookup: CDR1 KGHDR, CDR2 SFDVKD. This CDR3 is built from 12 residues. V was trimmed by 10 bases and J by 9 bases, leaving 15 bases between them.

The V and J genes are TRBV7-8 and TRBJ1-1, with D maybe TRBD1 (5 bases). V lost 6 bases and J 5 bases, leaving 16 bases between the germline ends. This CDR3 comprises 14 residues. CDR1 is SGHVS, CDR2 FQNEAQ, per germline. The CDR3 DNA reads TGTGCCAGCAGTCCGAGGGAGGGGAGGACTGAAGCTTTCTTT. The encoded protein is CASSPREGRTEAFF. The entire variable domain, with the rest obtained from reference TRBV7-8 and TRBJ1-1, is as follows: GAGVSQSPRYKVAKRGQDVALRCDPISGHVSLFWYQQALGQGPEFLTYFQNEAQLDKSGLPSDRFFAERPEGSVSTLKIQRTQQEDSAVYLCASSPREGRTEAFFGQGTRLTVV.

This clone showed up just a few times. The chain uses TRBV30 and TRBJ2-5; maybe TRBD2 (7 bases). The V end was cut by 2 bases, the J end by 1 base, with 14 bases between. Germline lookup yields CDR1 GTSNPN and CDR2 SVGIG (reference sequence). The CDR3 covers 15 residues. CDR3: CAWSLGGGPQETQYF. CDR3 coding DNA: TGTGCCTGGAGTCTAGGGGGGGGGCCCCAAGAGACCCAGTACTTC.

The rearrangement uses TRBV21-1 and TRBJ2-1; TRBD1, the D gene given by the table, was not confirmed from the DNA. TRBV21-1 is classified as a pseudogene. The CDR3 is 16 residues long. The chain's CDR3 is CASSQDRASSYNEQFF. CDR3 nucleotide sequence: TGTGCCAGCAGCCAAGACAGGGCCAGCTCCTACAATGAGCAGTTCTTC.

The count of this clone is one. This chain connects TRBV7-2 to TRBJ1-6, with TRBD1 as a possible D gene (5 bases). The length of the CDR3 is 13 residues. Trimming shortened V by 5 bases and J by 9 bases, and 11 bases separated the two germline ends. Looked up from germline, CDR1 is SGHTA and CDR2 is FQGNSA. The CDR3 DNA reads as TGTGCCAGCAGCGTGCGACAGAGTTCACCCCTCCACTTT. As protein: CASSVRQSSPLHF.

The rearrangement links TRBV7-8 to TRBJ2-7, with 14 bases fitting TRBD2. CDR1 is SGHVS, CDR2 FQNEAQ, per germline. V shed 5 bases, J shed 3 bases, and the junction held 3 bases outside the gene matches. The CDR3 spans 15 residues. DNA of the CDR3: TGTGCCAGCAGCCCCGGACTAGCGGGGGGCTACGAGCAGTACTTC. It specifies CASSPGLAGGYEQYF. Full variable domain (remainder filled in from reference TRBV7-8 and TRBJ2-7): GAGVSQSPRYKVAKRGQDVALRCDPISGHVSLFWYQQALGQGPEFLTYFQNEAQLDKSGLPSDRFFAERPEGSVSTLKIQRTQQEDSAVYLCASSPGLAGGYEQYFGPGTRLTVT.

The CDR3 sequence: CASGLGGQLSEAFF. For the CDR3, the DNA is TGTGCTAGTGGTTTGGGAGGGCAGCTCTCCGAAGCTTTCTTT. The rearrangement joins TRBV12-5 to TRBJ1-1, with D unresolved. CDR1 is LGHNT, CDR2 FRNRAP, per germline. The V end lost 1 base, the J end lost 8 bases, and 14 bases lay between the germline ends. CDR3 length equals 14 residues.

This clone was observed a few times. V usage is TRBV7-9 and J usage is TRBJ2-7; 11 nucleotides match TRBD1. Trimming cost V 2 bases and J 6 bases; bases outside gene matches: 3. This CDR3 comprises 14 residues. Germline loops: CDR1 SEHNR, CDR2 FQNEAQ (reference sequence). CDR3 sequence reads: CASSLRDRGSEQYF. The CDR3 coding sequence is TGTGCCAGCAGCTTAAGGGACAGGGGGTCCGAGCAGTACTTC.

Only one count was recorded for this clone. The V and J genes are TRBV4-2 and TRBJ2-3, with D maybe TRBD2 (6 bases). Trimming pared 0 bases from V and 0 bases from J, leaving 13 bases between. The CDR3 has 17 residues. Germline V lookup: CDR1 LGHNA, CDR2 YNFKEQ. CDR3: CASSQDPRGTSTDTQYF. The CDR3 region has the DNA TGTGCCAGCAGCCAAGATCCCCGGGGGACGAGCACAGATACGCAGTATTTT.

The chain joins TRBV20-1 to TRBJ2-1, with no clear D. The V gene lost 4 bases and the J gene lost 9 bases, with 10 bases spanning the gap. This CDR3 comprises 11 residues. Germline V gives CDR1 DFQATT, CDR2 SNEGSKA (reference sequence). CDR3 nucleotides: TGCAGTGCTACTCAAGCTGGTGAGCAGTTCTTC. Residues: CSATQAGEQFF.

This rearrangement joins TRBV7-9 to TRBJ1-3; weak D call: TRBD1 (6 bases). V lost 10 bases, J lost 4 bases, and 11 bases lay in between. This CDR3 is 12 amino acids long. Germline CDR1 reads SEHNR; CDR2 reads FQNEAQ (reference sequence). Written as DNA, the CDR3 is TGTGCCATTGCAGGGGTCGGAAACACCATATATTTT. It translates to CAIAGVGNTIYF.

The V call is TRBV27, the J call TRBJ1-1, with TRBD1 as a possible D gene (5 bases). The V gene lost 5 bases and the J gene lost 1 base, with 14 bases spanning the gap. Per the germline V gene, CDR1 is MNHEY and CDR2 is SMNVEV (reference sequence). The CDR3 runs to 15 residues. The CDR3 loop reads CASSKVGAQNTEAFF. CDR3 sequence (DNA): TGTGCCAGCAGTAAAGTTGGGGCTCAGAACACTGAAGCTTTCTTT.

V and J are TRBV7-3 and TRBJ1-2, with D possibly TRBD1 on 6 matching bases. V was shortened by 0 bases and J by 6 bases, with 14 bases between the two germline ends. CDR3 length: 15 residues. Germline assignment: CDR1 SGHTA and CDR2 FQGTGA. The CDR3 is CASSLTHTGYNGYTF. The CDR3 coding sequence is TGTGCCAGCAGCTTAACCCATACAGGGTATAATGGCTACACCTTC.

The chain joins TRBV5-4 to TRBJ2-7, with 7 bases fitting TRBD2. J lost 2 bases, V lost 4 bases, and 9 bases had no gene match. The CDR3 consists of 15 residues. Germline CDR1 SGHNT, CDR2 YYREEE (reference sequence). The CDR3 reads CASSPNLAETYEQYF. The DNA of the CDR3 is TGTGCCAGCAGCCCAAACCTAGCGGAGACCTACGAGCAGTACTTC.

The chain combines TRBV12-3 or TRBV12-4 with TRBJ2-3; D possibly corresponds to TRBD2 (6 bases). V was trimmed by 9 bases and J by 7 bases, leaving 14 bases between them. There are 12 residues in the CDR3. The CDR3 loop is CASRLAENTQYF. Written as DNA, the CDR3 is TGTGCCAGTCGTTTAGCGGAGAATACGCAGTATTTT.

CDR3 in DNA: TGCGCCAGCAGCCTGGGGACTAGCGTCAGCGGGTCCTACGAGCAGTACTTC. Translating gives CASSLGTSVSGSYEQYF. The rearrangement links TRBV5-1 to TRBJ2-7, with TRBD2 matching 10 bases. The CDR3 has 17 amino acids. Losses at the gene ends were 4 bases for V and 1 base for J; bases not matched to a gene: 11. Germline values: CDR1 SGHRS, CDR2 YFSETQ.

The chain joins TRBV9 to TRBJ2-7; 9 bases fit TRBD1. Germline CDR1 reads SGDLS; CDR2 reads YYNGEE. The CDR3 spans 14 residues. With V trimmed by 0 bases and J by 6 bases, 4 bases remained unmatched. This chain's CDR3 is CASSVAGQGTEQYF. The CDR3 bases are TGTGCCAGCAGCGTAGCGGGACAGGGTACCGAGCAGTACTTC. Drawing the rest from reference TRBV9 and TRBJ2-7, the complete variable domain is DSGVTQTPKHLITATGQRVTLRCSPRSGDLSVYWYQQSLDQGLQFLIQYYNGEERAKGNILERFSAQQFPDLHSELNLSSLELGDSALYFCASSVAGQGTEQYFGPGTRLTVT.

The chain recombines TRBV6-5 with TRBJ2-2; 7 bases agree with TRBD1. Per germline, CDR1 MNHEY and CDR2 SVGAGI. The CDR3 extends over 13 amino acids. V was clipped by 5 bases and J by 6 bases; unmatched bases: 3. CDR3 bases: TGTGCCAGCAGTACCAGGGGGTCCGGGGAGCTGTTTTTT. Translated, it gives CASSTRGSGELFF.